This T cell receptor beta chain was sequenced during a study of T cell repertoires in cytomegalovirus infection. One entry per CDR3 protein, called by TCRdb with MiXCR from the reads. The sample gives under 250,000 distinct CDR3 sequences, roughly an eighth of which show up once; around 1.6% is in the top ten. The V and J ends lost 1 base and 4 bases, in that order; junction bases with no gene match: 6. Looked up from germline, CDR1 is DFQATT and CDR2 is SNEGSKA (reference sequence). This CDR3 is 15 amino acids long. This chain links TRBV20-1 with TRBJ2-3; 9 bases fit TRBD1. Sequencing was carried out using PBMCs. The TCR sequence derives from a human donor in good health (CMV status not recorded). Some clones in this sample may be carry-over from other donors' samples. CDR3 residues: CSARVRDRVADTQYF. The CDR3, as DNA: TGCAGTGCTAGAGTTCGGGACAGGGTAGCAGATACGCAGTATTTT.